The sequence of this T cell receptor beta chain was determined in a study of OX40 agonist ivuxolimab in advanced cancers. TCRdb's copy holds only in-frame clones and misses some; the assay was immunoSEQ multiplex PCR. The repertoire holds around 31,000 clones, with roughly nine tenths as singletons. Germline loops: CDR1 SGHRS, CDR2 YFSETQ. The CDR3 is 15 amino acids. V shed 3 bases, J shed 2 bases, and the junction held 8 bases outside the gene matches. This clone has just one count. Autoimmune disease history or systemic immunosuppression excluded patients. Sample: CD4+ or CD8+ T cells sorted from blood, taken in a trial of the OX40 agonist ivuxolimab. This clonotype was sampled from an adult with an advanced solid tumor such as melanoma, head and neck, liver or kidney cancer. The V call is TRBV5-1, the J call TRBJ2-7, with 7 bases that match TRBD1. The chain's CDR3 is CASSSPTGPTYEQYF. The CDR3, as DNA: TGCGCCAGCAGCTCGCCGACAGGGCCGACCTACGAGCAGTACTTC.